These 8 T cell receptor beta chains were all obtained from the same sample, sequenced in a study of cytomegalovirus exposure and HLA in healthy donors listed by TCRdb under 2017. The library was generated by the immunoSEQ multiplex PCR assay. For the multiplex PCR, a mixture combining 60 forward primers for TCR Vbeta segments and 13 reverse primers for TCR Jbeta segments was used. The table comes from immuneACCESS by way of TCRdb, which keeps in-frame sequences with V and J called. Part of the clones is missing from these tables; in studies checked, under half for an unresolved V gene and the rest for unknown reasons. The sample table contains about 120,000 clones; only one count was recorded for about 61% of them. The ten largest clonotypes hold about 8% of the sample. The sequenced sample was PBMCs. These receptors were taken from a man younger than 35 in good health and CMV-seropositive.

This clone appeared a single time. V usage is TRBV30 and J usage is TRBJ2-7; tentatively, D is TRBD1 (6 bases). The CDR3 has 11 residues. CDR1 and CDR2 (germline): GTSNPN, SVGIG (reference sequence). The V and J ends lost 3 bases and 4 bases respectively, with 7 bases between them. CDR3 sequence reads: CAWRDSYEQYF. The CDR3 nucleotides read TGTGCCTGGAGGGACAGTTACGAGCAGTACTTC.

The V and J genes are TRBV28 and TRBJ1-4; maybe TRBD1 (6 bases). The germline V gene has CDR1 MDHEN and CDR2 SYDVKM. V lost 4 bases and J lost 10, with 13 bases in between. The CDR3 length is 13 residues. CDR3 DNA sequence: TGTGCCAGCAGTTCAACAGGGTTGGGAAAACTGTTTTTT. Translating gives CASSSTGLGKLFF.

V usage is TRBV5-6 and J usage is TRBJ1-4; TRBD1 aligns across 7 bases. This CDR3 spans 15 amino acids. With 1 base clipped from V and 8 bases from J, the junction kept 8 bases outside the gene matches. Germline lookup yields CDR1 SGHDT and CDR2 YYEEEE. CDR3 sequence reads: CASSLRLTGKEKLFF. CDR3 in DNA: TGTGCCAGCAGCTTGAGGTTGACAGGGAAGGAAAAACTGTTTTTT. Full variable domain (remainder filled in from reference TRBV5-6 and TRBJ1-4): DAGVTQSPTHLIKTRGQQVTLRCSPKSGHDTVSWYQQALGQGPQFIFQYYEEEERQRGNFPDRFSGHQFPNYSSELNVNALLLGDSALYLCASSLRLTGKEKLFFGSGTQLSVL.

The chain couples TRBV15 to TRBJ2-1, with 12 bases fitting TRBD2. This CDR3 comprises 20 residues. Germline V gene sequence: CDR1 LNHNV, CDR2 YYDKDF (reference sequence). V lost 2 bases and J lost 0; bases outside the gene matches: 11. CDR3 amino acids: CATSRPSSGGARSSYNEQFF. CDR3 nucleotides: TGTGCCACCAGCAGACCGTCTAGCGGGGGGGCCAGGAGCTCCTACAATGAGCAGTTCTTC.

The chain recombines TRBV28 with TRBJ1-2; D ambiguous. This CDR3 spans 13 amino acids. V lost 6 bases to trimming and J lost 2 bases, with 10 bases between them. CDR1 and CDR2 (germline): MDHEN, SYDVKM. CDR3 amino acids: CASRPSLNYGYTF. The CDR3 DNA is TGTGCCAGCAGACCTAGCCTAAACTATGGCTACACCTTC.

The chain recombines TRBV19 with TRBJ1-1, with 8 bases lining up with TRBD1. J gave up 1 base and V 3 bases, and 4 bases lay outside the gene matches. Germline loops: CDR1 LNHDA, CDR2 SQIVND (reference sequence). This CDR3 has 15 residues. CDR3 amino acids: CASSIGQGQNTEAFF. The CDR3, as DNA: TGTGCCAGTAGTATCGGACAGGGACAGAACACTGAAGCTTTCTTT.

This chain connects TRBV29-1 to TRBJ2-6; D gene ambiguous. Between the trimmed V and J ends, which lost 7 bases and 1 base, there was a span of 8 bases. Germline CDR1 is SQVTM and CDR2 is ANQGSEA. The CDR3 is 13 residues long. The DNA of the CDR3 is TGCAGCGCCACAGAGTCTGGGGCCAACGTCCTGACTTTC. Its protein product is CSATESGANVLTF.

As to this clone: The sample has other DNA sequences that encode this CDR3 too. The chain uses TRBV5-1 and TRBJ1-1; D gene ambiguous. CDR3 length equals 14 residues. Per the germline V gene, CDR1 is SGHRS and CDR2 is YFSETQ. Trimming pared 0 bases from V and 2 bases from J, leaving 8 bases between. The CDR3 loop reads CASSLGTANTEAFF. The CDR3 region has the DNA TGCGCCAGCAGCTTGGGTACAGCTAACACTGAAGCTTTCTTT.